This TCR beta chain appears in the sequencing data of a study of T cells in Graves' hyperthyroidism and ophthalmopathy. This clonotype was counted between two and nine times. What it binds is not known. The CDR3 contains 16 residues. Trimming cost V 5 bases and J 4 bases, with 21 bases left between them. Researchers took RNA transcripts and amplified the TCR beta CDR3 regions from them. During a first-round RT-PCR of the TCR CDR3, the HTBI primer set was used. Each CDR3 protein is one row after TCRdb ran MiXCR on the multiplex PCR reads. The profile shows around 240,000 distinct CDR3 sequences, more than 12% of them singletons. Study-wide points: With a median lead of about 6.9 months before onset, the model predicted ophthalmopathy. In the blood, most expanded thyroid clonotypes above 0.001 appeared as well.

Patients were excluded because of uncontrolled infection, other autoimmune disease, pregnancy or lactation. This TCR came from a woman between 40 and 55 years old with Graves' hyperthyroidism that later progressed to Graves' ophthalmopathy. The chain carries TRBV12-3 or TRBV12-4 and TRBJ2-7, with D perhaps TRBD2 (6 bases). The sample consisted of blood. CDR3 amino acids: CASSVRGLQFRYEQYF. In DNA form, the CDR3 reads TGTGCCAGCAGTGTTCGGGGACTCCAGTTCCGGTACGAGCAGTACTTC.